Sequencing of this T cell receptor beta chain was carried out in a study of T cells in Graves' hyperthyroidism and ophthalmopathy. Amplification of TCR beta CDR3 regions used RNA as the template. A first-round RT-PCR of the TCR CDR3 used the HTBI primer set. TCRdb reanalysed the multiplex PCR reads using MiXCR and keeps one entry per CDR3 protein. The table lists some 620,000 distinct CDR3 sequences, 15% to 20% of them singletons, with 3% to 4.5% in the top ten. No progression to ophthalmopathy during 18 months of follow-up defined stable disease. Clinicians diagnosed patients from clinical symptoms, serum thyroxine and TRAb, thyroid ultrasound and orbital computed tomography. Study observations and caveats: Blood held most thyroid clonotypes expanded above 0.001 frequency.

Remarks on this clonotype: Antigen unknown.

The germline V gene encodes CDR1 MNHNS and CDR2 SASEGT. Trimming left V 10 bases short and J 9 bases short, with 16 bases between. The length of the CDR3 is 11 residues. This TCR came from a woman in her thirties with Graves' hyperthyroidism. The sample comprised blood. The chain uses TRBV6-1 and TRBJ2-7; D is unclear. CDR3 coding DNA: TGTGCCACCGCGACAATCCACGCGCAGTACTTC. Translating gives CATATIHAQYF.